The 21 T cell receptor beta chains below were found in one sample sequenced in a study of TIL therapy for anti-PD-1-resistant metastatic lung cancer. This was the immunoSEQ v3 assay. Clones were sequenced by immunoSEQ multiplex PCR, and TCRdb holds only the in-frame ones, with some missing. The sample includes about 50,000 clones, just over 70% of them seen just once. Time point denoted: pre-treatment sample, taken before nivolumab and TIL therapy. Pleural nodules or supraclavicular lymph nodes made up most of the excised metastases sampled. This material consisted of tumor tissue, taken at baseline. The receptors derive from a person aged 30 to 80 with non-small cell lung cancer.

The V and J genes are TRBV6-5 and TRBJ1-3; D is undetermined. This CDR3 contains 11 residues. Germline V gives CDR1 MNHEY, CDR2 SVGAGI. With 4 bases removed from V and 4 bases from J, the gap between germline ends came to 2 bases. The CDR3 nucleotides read TGTGCCAGCAGTTGGGGAAACACCATATATTTT. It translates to CASSWGNTIYF.

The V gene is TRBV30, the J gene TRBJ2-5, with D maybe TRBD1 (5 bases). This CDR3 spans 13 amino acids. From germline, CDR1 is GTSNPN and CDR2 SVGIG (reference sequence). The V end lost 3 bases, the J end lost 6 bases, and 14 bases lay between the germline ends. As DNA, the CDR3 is TGTGCCTGGAGCCACCAGGGTGGAAAGACCCAGTACTTC. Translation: CAWSHQGGKTQYF.

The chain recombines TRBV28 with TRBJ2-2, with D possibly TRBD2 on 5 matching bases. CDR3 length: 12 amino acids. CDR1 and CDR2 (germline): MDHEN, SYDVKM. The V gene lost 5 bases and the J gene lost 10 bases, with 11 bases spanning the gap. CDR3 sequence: CASSPTSVELFF. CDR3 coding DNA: TGTGCCAGCAGTCCCACTAGTGTGGAGCTGTTTTTT.

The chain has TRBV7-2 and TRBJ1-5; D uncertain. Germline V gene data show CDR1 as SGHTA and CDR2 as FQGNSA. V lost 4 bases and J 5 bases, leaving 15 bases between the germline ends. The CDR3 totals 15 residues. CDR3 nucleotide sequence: TGTGCCAGCAGCTCTTGGCCCGGGTTGGATCAGCCCCAGCATTTT. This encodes CASSSWPGLDQPQHF.

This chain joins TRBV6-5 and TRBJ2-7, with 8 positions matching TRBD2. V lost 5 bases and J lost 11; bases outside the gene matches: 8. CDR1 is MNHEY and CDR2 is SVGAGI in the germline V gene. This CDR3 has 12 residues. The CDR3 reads CASSTAGGAEYF. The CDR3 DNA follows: TGTGCCAGCAGTACCGCGGGGGGCGCGGAGTACTTC.

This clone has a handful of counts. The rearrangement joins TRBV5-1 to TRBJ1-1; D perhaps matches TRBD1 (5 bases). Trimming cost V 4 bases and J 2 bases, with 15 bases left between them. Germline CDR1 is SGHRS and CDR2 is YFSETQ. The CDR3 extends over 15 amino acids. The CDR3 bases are TGCGCCAGCAGCGGAGGGACGCCCGATAACACTGAAGCTTTCTTT. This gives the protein CASSGGTPDNTEAFF.

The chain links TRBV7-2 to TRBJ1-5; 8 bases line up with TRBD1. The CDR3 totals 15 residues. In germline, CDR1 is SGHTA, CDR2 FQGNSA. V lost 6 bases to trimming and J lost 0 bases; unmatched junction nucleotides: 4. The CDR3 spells CASSWTGSSNQPQHF. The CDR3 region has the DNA TGTGCCAGCAGTTGGACAGGGTCTAGCAATCAGCCCCAGCATTTT.

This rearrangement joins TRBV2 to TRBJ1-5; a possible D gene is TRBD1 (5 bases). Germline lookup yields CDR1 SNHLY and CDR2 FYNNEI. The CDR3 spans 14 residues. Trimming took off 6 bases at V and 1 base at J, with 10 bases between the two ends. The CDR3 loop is CASRKGMSNQPQHF. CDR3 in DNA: TGTGCCAGCAGAAAGGGGATGAGCAATCAGCCCCAGCATTTT.

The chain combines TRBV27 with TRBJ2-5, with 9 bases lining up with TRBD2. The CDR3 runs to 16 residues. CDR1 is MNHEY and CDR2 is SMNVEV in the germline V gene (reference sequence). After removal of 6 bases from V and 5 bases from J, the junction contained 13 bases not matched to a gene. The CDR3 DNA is TGTGCCAGCAGGCAGAGTAGCGGGGGAAACAGGGAGACCCAGTACTTC. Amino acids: CASRQSSGGNRETQYF.

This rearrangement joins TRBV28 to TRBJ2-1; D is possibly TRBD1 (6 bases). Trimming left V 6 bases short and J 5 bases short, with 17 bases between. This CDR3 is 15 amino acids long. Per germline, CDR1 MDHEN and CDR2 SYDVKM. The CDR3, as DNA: TGTGCCAGCAGCCCCCCCAGGGGTCTGAACAATGAGCAGTTCTTC. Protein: CASSPPRGLNNEQFF.

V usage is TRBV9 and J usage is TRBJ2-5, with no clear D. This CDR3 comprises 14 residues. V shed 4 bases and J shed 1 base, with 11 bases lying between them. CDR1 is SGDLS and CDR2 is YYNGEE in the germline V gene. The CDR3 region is CASSPPSFQETQYF. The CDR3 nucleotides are TGTGCCAGCAGCCCCCCCAGTTTCCAAGAGACCCAGTACTTC. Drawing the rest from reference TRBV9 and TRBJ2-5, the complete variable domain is DSGVTQTPKHLITATGQRVTLRCSPRSGDLSVYWYQQSLDQGLQFLIQYYNGEERAKGNILERFSAQQFPDLHSELNLSSLELGDSALYFCASSPPSFQETQYFGPGTRLLVL.

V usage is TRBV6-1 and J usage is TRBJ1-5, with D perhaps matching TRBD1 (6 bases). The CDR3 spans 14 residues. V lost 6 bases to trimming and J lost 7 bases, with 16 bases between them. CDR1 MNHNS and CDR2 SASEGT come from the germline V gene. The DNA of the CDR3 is TGTGCCAGCAGCTTGGGACATCAGGGGCAGCCCCAGCATTTT. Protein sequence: CASSLGHQGQPQHF.

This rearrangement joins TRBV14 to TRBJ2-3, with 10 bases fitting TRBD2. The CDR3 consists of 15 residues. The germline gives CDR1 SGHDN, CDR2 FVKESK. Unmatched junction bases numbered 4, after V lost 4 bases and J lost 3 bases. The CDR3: CASSLKAGGTDTQYF. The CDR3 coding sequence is TGTGCCAGCAGCCTAAAAGCGGGGGGGACAGATACGCAGTATTTT.

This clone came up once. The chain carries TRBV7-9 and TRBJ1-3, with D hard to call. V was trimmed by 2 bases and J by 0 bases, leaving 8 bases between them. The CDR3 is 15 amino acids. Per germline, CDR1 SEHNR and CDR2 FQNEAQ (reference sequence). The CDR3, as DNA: TGTGCCAGCAGCTTAAGTCTCCACTCTGGAAACACCATATATTTT. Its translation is CASSLSLHSGNTIYF.

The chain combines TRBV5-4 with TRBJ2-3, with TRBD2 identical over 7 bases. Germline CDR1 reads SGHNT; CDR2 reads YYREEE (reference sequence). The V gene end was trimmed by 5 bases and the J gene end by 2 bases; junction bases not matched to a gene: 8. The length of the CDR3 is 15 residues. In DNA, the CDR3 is TGTGCCAGCAGTTATAGCGGGTCAAACACAGATACGCAGTATTTT. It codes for CASSYSGSNTDTQYF.

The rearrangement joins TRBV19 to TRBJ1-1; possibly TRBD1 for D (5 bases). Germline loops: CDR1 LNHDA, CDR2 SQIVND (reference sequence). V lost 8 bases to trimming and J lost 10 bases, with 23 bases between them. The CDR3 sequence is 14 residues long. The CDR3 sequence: CASRGDSRTLGAFF. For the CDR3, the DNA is TGTGCCAGTCGAGGGGACTCCCGTACGTTGGGAGCTTTCTTT.

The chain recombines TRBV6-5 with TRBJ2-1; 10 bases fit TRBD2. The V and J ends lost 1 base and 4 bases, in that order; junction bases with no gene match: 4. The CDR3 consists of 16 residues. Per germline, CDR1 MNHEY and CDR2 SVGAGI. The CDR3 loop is CASSYYRAGGYNEQFF. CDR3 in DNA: TGTGCCAGCAGTTACTATAGAGCGGGAGGGTACAATGAGCAGTTCTTC.

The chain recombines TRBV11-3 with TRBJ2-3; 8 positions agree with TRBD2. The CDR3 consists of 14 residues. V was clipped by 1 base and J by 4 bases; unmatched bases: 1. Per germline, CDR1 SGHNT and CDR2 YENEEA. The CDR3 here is CASSLAGGADTQYF. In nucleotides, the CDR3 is TGTGCCAGCAGCTTAGCGGGAGGGGCAGATACGCAGTATTTT.

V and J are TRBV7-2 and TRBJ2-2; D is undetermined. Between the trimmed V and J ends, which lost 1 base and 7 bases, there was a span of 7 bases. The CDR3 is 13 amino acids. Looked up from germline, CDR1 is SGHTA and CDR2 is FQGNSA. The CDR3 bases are TGTGCCAGCAGCTTAGAATGGCTCGGGGAGCTGTTTTTT. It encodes CASSLEWLGELFF. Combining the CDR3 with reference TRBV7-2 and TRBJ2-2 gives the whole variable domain GAGVSQSPSNKVTEKGKDVELRCDPISGHTALYWYRQSLGQGLEFLIYFQGNSAPDKSGLPSDRFSAERTGGSVSTLTIQRTQQEDSAVYLCASSLEWLGELFFGEGSRLTVL.

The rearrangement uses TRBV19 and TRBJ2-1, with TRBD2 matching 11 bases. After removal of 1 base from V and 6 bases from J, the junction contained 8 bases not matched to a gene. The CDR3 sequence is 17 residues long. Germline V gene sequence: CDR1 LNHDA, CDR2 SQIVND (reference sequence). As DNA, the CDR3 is TGTGCCAGTAGTATAGGTAGCGGGAGGGCCGCACGCAATGAGCAGTTCTTC. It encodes CASSIGSGRAARNEQFF.

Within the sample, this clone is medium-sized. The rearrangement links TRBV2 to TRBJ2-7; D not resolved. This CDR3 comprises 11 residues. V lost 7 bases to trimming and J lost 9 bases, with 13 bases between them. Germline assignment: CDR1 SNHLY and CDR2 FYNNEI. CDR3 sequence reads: CASNNIAGQYF. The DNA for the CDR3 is TGTGCCAGCAACAATATCGCCGGGCAGTACTTC.